The TCR beta chain described here comes from a study of T-cell memory formation after mild COVID-19. Across the study: Across donors, TCR clusters were largely donor specific. Points from the study as a whole: Clones that shrank (day 15 to 85) were balanced CD4/CD8, whereas later expanders leaned CD4+. The authors left the SARS-CoV-2 specificity of second-wave clones peaking on day 37 unconfirmed. Contracting CD8+ clones were enriched in EMRA, CD4+ mainly in CM and EM.

This clonotype was detected only a few times. The antigen remains undetermined. The V gene end was trimmed by 4 bases and the J gene end by 5 bases; junction bases not matched to a gene: 6. This CDR3 comprises 15 residues. Germline CDR1 SGHRS, CDR2 YFSETQ. TCRdb reprocessed the 5' RACE reads with MiXCR, giving one entry per CDR3 protein. The data show about 350,000 distinct CDR3 sequences, with 20% to 25% seen just once and around 20% held by the top ten. Input material: PBMCs or a T cell subset sorted from them (not recorded which). V and J are TRBV5-1 and TRBJ1-4; 9 positions agree with TRBD1. The sequence was collected from a man younger than 30 who had mild COVID-19 (a few samples of this study predate the infection). Cell type and time point are not known. As DNA, the CDR3 is TGCGCCAGCAGCGTGTCCGGGACAGGGAATGAAAAACTGTTTTTT. Translated: CASSVSGTGNEKLFF. Filled out from reference TRBV5-1 and TRBJ1-4, the complete variable domain reads KAGVTQTPRYLIKTRGQQVTLSCSPISGHRSVSWYQQTPGQGLQFLFEYFSETQRNKGNFPGRFSGRQFSNSRSEMNVSTLELGDSALYLCASSVSGTGNEKLFFGSGTQLSVL.